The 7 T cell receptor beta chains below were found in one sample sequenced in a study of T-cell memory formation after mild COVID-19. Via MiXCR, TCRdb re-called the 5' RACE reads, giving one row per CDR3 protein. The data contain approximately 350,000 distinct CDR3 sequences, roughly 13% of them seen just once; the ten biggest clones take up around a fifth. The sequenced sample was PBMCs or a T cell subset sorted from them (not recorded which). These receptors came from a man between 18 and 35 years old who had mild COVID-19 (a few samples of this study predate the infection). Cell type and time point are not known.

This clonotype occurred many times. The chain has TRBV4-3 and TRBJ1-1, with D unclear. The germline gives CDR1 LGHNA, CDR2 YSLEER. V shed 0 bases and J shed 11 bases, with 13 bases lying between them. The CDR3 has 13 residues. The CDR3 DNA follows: TGCGCCAGCAGCCAAGATAACGGGATTATTGCTTTCTTT. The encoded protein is CASSQDNGIIAFF.

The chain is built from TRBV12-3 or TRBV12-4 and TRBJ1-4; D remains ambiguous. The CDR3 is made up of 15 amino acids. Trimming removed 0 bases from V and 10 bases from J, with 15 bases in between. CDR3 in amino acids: CASSLALFPEIKLFF. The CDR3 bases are TGTGCCAGCAGTTTAGCGCTTTTCCCCGAAATAAAACTGTTTTTT.

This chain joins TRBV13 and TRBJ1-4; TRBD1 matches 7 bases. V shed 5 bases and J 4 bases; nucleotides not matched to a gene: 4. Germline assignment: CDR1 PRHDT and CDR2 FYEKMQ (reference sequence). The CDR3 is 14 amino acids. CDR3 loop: CASSTGQFNEKLFF. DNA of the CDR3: TGTGCCAGCAGCACGGGACAGTTTAATGAAAAACTGTTTTTT.

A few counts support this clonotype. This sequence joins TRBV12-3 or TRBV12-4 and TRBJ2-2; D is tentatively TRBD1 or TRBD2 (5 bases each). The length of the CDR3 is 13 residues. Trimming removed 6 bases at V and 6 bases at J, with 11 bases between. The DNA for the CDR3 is TGTGCCAGCAGCACCGGGACCCCCGGGGAGCTGTTTTTT. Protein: CASSTGTPGELFF.

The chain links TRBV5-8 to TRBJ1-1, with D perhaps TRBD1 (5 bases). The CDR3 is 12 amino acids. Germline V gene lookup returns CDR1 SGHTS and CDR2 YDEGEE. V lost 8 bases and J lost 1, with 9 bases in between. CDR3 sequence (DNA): TGTGCCAGTACGACAGAGAACACTGAAGCTTTCTTT. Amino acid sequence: CASTTENTEAFF.

Here the CDR3 reads CSVLQESANTEAFF. CDR3 nucleotides: TGCAGTGTCCTACAGGAGTCGGCGAACACTGAAGCTTTCTTT. The chain links TRBV20-1 to TRBJ1-1, with D tentatively TRBD1 (5 bases). Between the trimmed V and J ends, which lost 7 bases and 1 base, there was a span of 16 bases. CDR3 size: 14 residues. Germline V gene sequence: CDR1 DFQATT, CDR2 SNEGSKA (reference sequence).

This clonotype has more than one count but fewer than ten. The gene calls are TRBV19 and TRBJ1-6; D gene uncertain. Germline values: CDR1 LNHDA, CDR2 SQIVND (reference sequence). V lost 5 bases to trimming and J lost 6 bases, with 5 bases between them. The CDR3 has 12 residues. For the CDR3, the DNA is TGTGCCAGTAGTTACTCTAATTCACCCCTCCACTTT. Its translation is CASSYSNSPLHF.